The 18 T cell receptor beta chains below all came from one sample that was sequenced in a study of cytomegalovirus exposure and HLA in healthy donors. PCR used 60 Vbeta primers and 13 Jbeta primers. TCRdb keeps only in-frame clones here, not all; method: immunoSEQ multiplex PCR. The data contain about 160,000 clones, 77% of them seen just once; the ten biggest clones take up roughly 7.3%. The sequenced material came from PBMCs. The receptors come from a male donor in good health and CMV-seropositive.

This clone was recorded only once. At one boundary the junction diverges from the germline segment, which might be a read error. Other DNA sequences in the same sample also yield this CDR3. This chain connects TRBV25-1 to TRBJ2-1; D is perhaps TRBD1 (6 bases). The CDR3 spans 15 residues. Germline CDR1 MGHDK, CDR2 SYGVNS. CDR3 amino acids: CASSDLRGSYNEQFF. CDR3 bases: TGTGCCAGCAGTGACTTGAGGGGGTCCTATAATGAGCAGTTCTTC.

This clone has just one count. The rearrangement uses TRBV7-2 and TRBJ1-2; 7 bases match TRBD1. Trimming removed 4 bases from V and 8 bases from J; junction bases left unmatched: 10. Germline CDR1 SGHTA, CDR2 FQGNSA. This CDR3 spans 14 amino acids. CDR3 loop: CASSSGGGTRGYTF. CDR3 in DNA: TGTGCCAGCAGCTCCGGAGGGGGCACGCGCGGCTACACCTTC.

The rearrangement uses TRBV7-2 and TRBJ1-2, with D unclear. V was clipped by 5 bases and J by 2 bases, with 15 bases between them. CDR3 length: 15 amino acids. Germline loops: CDR1 SGHTA, CDR2 FQGNSA. In nucleotides, the CDR3 is TGTGCCAGCAGCACACCTTCGACACTCAACTATGGCTACACCTTC. It codes for CASSTPSTLNYGYTF.

The CDR3 nucleotides read TGCAGCGTTCTTAAAGGCGGTACTGAAGCTTTCTTT. This codes for CSVLKGGTEAFF. This rearrangement joins TRBV29-1 to TRBJ1-1; the D is unclear. In germline, CDR1 is SQVTM, CDR2 ANQGSEA. The V end lost 5 bases, the J end lost 5 bases, and 12 bases lay between the germline ends. CDR3 size: 12 residues.

CDR3 residues: CAWIRQDGYTF. The CDR3 nucleotides are TGTGCCTGGATAAGGCAGGATGGCTACACCTTC. The rearrangement joins TRBV30 to TRBJ1-2; D is ambiguous. V was cut by 4 bases and J by 6 bases, with 9 bases left in between. Germline CDR1 and CDR2: GTSNPN and SVGIG (reference sequence). The CDR3 covers 11 residues. Variable domain in full (rest from reference TRBV30 and TRBJ1-2): SQTIHQWPATLVQPVGSPLSLECTVEGTSNPNLYWYRQAAGRGLQLLFYSVGIGQISSEVPQNLSASRPQDRQFILSSKKLLLSDSGFYLCAWIRQDGYTFGSGTRLTVV.

V gene TRBV6-4 combines with J gene TRBJ2-5; 11 nucleotides align to TRBD1. V lost 2 bases to trimming and J lost 5 bases; unmatched junction nucleotides: 4. Germline V gene lookup returns CDR1 MRHNA and CDR2 SNTAGT. CDR3 length equals 15 residues. Written as DNA, the CDR3 is TGTGCCAGCAGTGACGGGACAGGGGGTCGGGAGACCCAGTACTTC. Translated, it gives CASSDGTGGRETQYF.

Only one count was recorded for this clone. This sequence joins TRBV11-3 and TRBJ2-1; D may be TRBD2 (6 bases). Germline assignment: CDR1 SGHNT and CDR2 YENEEA. V was clipped by 0 bases and J by 2 bases, with 14 bases between them. The CDR3 consists of 17 residues. The CDR3 loop reads CASSLERPEGTYNEQFF. The CDR3 DNA reads TGTGCCAGCAGCTTAGAACGGCCGGAGGGTACCTACAATGAGCAGTTCTTC.

This chain joins TRBV5-1 and TRBJ2-1; TRBD1 might be the D (6 bases). The CDR3 consists of 15 residues. The germline V gene has CDR1 SGHRS and CDR2 YFSETQ. Trimming took 5 bases from V and 2 from J, leaving 14 bases between them. CDR3 nucleotide sequence: TGCGCCAGCAGTAATCTTGAGGGGGCCTACAATGAGCAGTTCTTC. Its protein product is CASSNLEGAYNEQFF.

The rearrangement links TRBV5-1 to TRBJ2-1; 8 bases are shared with TRBD1. The CDR3 consists of 14 residues. Germline CDR1 reads SGHRS; CDR2 reads YFSETQ. V lost 2 bases to trimming and J lost 10 bases; unmatched junction nucleotides: 8. The CDR3 nucleotides are TGCGCCAGCAGCTTAGGCACAGGGGGTGGCGAGCAGTTCTTC. Its translation is CASSLGTGGGEQFF.

The chain uses TRBV4-1 and TRBJ2-5; TRBD2 matches at 8 bases. Germline V lookup: CDR1 MGHRA, CDR2 YSYEKL. V gave up 3 bases and J gave up 5 bases; unmatched junction bases: 8. The CDR3 has 15 amino acids. CDR3 loop: CASSHTGTRGETQYF. The CDR3 DNA sequence: TGCGCCAGCAGCCATACCGGGACTAGAGGGGAGACCCAGTACTTC.

The chain uses TRBV19 and TRBJ1-1, with 7 bases aligning to TRBD1. The germline CDR1 and CDR2 sequences are LNHDA and SQIVND (reference sequence). After removal of 1 base from V and 7 bases from J, the junction contained 3 bases not matched to a gene. The CDR3 contains 13 residues. CDR3 residues: CASSIGGDSEAFF. DNA of the CDR3: TGTGCCAGTAGTATAGGGGGGGACAGTGAAGCTTTCTTT.

The chain links TRBV6-5 to TRBJ1-1; D might be TRBD1 (5 bases). CDR3 length: 14 amino acids. The V end was cut by 2 bases, the J end by 3 bases, with 10 bases between. The germline gives CDR1 MNHEY, CDR2 SVGAGI. The CDR3 sequence: CASSYRDFYTEAFF. The CDR3 region has the DNA TGTGCCAGCAGTTACAGGGACTTTTACACTGAAGCTTTCTTT.

This chain joins TRBV6-1 and TRBJ1-5, with TRBD1 matching over 10 bases. Germline V gene lookup returns CDR1 MNHNS and CDR2 SASEGT. The CDR3 contains 14 residues. The junction had 3 bases not matched to a gene; V was cut back by 6 bases and J by 4 bases. CDR3 in DNA: TGTGCCAGCAGAAGGGACAGGGGAAATCAGCCCCAGCATTTT. Residues: CASRRDRGNQPQHF.

This clone was seen only once. V usage is TRBV7-9 and J usage is TRBJ1-6, with 9 bases lining up with TRBD1. This CDR3 has 15 residues. With 5 bases clipped from V and 10 bases from J, the junction kept 9 bases outside the gene matches. Looked up from germline, CDR1 is SEHNR and CDR2 is FQNEAQ (reference sequence). CDR3 DNA sequence: TGTGCCAGCAGCGGGACCGGGACAGGGAGATCACCCCTCCACTTT. Protein sequence: CASSGTGTGRSPLHF.

This chain connects TRBV21-1 to TRBJ1-2; TRBD1, the D gene given by the table, was not confirmed from the DNA. TRBV21-1 is classified as a pseudogene. This CDR3 has 16 residues. CDR3: CASSNGGPLRAWGYTF. As DNA, the CDR3 is TGTGCCAGCAGCAATGGGGGCCCGCTGAGGGCTTGGGGCTACACCTTC.

This rearrangement joins TRBV2 to TRBJ1-3; the match to TRBD1 covers 7 bases. The CDR3 has 16 residues. Germline V gene lookup returns CDR1 SNHLY and CDR2 FYNNEI. J gave up 3 bases and V 5 bases, and 10 bases lay outside the gene matches. The CDR3 DNA reads TGTGCCAGCAGTATGTACTTGACAGGGAGTGGAAACACCATATATTTT. The encoded protein is CASSMYLTGSGNTIYF.

The V gene is TRBV27, the J gene TRBJ1-2, with TRBD1 matching over 9 bases. This CDR3 has 14 residues. V lost 5 bases and J lost 4; bases outside the gene matches: 5. CDR1 is MNHEY and CDR2 is SMNVEV in the germline V gene (reference sequence). CDR3 sequence reads: CASSIGTGLYGYTF. The CDR3 region has the DNA TGTGCCAGCAGTATAGGGACAGGGCTCTATGGCTACACCTTC.

The J gene is TRBJ1-3, the V gene TRBV30, with a tentative D call TRBD1 (5 bases). Germline CDR1 is GTSNPN and CDR2 is SVGIG (reference sequence). V gave up 1 base and J gave up 2 bases, with 18 bases separating them. The CDR3 has 17 residues. The CDR3 is CAWSDAEGREPGNTIYF. The CDR3 DNA reads as TGTGCCTGGAGTGACGCGGAGGGCAGGGAACCTGGAAACACCATATATTTT. Full variable domain (rest looked up from reference TRBV30 and TRBJ1-3): SQTIHQWPATLVQPVGSPLSLECTVEGTSNPNLYWYRQAAGRGLQLLFYSVGIGQISSEVPQNLSASRPQDRQFILSSKKLLLSDSGFYLCAWSDAEGREPGNTIYFGEGSWLTVV.